What follows describes a single T cell receptor beta chain. Its antigen remains unknown. PCR primers comprised 60 Vbeta and 13 Jbeta primers. Libraries were prepared by immunoSEQ multiplex PCR; TCRdb keeps only in-frame clonotypes and omits some of them. The repertoire includes some 150,000 clones, approximately 79% of them detected once, and about 4.5% sits in the top ten. The data stem from a study of cytomegalovirus exposure and HLA in healthy donors. V was cut by 4 bases and J by 0 bases, with 11 bases left in between. CDR1 is SGHRS and CDR2 is YFSETQ in the germline V gene. The CDR3 has 14 amino acids. Regarding the study as a whole: Productive rates of about 87% or about 30% were seen for most TCR beta V segments in an earlier analysis. Immune exposure information comprised only CMV serostatus. Later analysis suggested links between common viral pathogens and several top significant clusters.

The sample was PBMCs. The chain carries TRBV5-1 and TRBJ2-7; no clear D. The sequence was collected from a man in his forties in good health and CMV-seronegative. CDR3 DNA sequence: TGCGCCAGCAGCCCCGCCGGTTACTCCTACGAGCAGTACTTC. Its translation is CASSPAGYSYEQYF.